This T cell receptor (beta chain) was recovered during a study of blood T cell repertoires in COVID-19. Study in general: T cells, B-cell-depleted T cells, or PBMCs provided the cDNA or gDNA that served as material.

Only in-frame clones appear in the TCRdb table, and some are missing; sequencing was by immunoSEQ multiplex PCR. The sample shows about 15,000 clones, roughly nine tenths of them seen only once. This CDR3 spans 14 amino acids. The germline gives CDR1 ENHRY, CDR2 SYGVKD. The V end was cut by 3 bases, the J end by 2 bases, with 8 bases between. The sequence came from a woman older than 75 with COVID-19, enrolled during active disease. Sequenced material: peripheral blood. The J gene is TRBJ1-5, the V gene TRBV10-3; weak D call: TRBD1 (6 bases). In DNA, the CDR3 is TGTGCCATCAGTGACAGGGGAGGCAATCAGCCCCAGCATTTT. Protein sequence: CAISDRGGNQPQHF.